This T cell receptor beta chain is drawn from a study of CD8+ T cells in alopecia areata. Study results and limitations: Only one nonresponder was present, which leaves the link between baseline CD8+ expansion and response uncertain. Treatment with tofacitinib significantly lowered scalp clonality and reduced expanded CD8+ clones among the top 100.

V was pared by 2 bases and J by 3 bases, with 9 bases of the junction left unmatched. CDR3 length: 17 residues. Germline values: CDR1 MRHNA, CDR2 SNTAGT. The treatment here: oral pan-JAK inhibitor, 5-10 mg twice daily. Both peripheral blood and punch biopsies of lesional scalp skin were obtained from patients who had alopecia areata. Cell sorting on a FACSAria was used to separate CD4+ and CD8+ T cells from the PBMCs. This clone was observed a few times. No antigen is known for it. Following RNA extraction, reverse transcription yielded cDNA that acted as the sequencing template. Repertoires were generated with immunoSEQ multiplex PCR, while TCRdb's copy carries only in-frame clones and drops some. Seen here are about 97,000 clones, around 60% observed once, and the top ten hold about 17%.

This TCR derives from a human donor with alopecia areata. The chain links TRBV6-4 to TRBJ2-2, with 7 bases identical to TRBD2. Here the sequenced sample was CD8+ T cells sorted from blood, taken at approximately week 56, from a patient treated with tofacitinib. The CDR3 region is CASSDGGGSQDTGELFF. Written as DNA, the CDR3 is TGTGCCAGCAGTGACGGGGGGGGTTCTCAGGACACCGGGGAGCTGTTTTTT.